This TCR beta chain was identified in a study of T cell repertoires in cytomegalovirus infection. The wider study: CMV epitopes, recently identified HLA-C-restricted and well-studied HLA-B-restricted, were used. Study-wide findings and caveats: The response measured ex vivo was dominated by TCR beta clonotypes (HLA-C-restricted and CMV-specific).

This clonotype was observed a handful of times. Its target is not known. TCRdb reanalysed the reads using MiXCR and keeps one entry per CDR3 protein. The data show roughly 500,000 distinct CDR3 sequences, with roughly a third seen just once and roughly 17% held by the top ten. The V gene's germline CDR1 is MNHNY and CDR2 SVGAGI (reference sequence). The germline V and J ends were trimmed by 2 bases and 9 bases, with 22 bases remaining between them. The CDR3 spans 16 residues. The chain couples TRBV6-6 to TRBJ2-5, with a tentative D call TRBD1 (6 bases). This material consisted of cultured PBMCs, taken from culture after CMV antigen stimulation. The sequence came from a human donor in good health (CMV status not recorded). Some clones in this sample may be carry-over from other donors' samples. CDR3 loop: CASSYTPGTTGQAQYF. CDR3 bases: TGTGCCAGCAGTTACACACCCGGGACAACCGGCCAGGCCCAGTACTTC.